The clone carrying this T cell receptor (beta chain) was recorded a few times. Its antigen is unknown. The CDR3 consists of 13 residues. The V end lost 4 bases, the J end lost 7 bases, and 16 bases lay between the germline ends. Germline V lookup: CDR1 SQVTM, CDR2 ANQGSEA. The source of the sample is a study of post-analysis software for immune sequencing data. Turning to the study itself: The study covered relapsing-remitting, secondary progressive and progressive-relapsing courses of multiple sclerosis. Regarding the study as a whole: With F measure, samples from one preparation batch clustered together strongly. Controls showed lower frequencies than patients for five or six TRBV segments, and TRBV5-6, TRBV5-1 and TRBV20-1 were among these.

Every TCR beta cDNA library bore unique molecular identifiers. Each sample of about 0.95 to 11 million input T cells yielded 500,000 or so cDNA molecules, so each molecule approximated one T cell. TCRdb fed the PCR reads into MiXCR, producing one record per CDR3 protein. The sample contains hundreds of thousands of distinct CDR3 sequences, 30% to 40% of which appear only once. The sequence was collected from a girl aged 2-10 years with multiple sclerosis. Source material: blood. The V gene is TRBV29-1, the J gene TRBJ1-1; D is unresolved. The CDR3 DNA reads as TGCAGCGTTGCTTCCACACGGAGTGATGAAGCTTTCTTT. Protein product: CSVASTRSDEAFF.